Each of the 15 T cell receptor beta chains below was sequenced from the same sample in a study of CD8+CD57+ T cells in acquired aplastic anemia. Genomic DNA, serving as template, underwent TCR beta VDJ and CDR3 profiling. Using its own MiXCR run on the reads, TCRdb lists one record per CDR3 protein. Counted here are about 160,000 distinct CDR3 sequences, over 55% occurring once; the ten biggest clones make up 45% to 60%. Sequenced patients had shown CD8+CD57+ cell expansion by flow cytometry. The sequenced material came from sorted CD4+, CD8+, or CD8+CD57+ T cells (not recorded which) from PBMCs. The receptors stem from a human donor with aplastic anemia.

V usage is TRBV5-1 and J usage is TRBJ2-7; D unresolved. CDR1 is SGHRS and CDR2 is YFSETQ in the germline V gene. This CDR3 comprises 14 residues. Trimming removed 6 bases from V and 1 base from J, with 14 bases in between. For the CDR3, the DNA is TGCGCCAGCAACCCCACGGGCCCTTCCTACGAGCAGTACTTC. It translates to CASNPTGPSYEQYF.

The chain links TRBV7-9 to TRBJ2-2; 7 bases line up with TRBD1. The CDR3 spans 15 residues. Germline V gene lookup returns CDR1 SEHNR and CDR2 FQNEAQ (reference sequence). V shed 1 base, J shed 8 bases, and the junction held 7 bases outside the gene matches. The CDR3 sequence is CASSLGTGPEGELFF. The CDR3 DNA reads as TGTGCCAGCAGCTTAGGGACAGGTCCCGAGGGGGAGCTGTTTTTT. Full variable domain (outside the CDR3, taken from reference TRBV7-9 and TRBJ2-2): DTGVSQNPRHKITKRGQNVTFRCDPISEHNRLYWYRQTLGQGPEFLTYFQNEAQLEKSRLLSDRFSAERPKGSFSTLEIQRTEQGDSAMYLCASSLGTGPEGELFFGEGSRLTVL.

Points on this clonotype: A junction boundary mismatches the germline segment, possibly from a read error. This sequence joins TRBV20-1 and TRBJ2-5, with TRBD1 matching over 9 bases. From germline, CDR1 is DFQATT and CDR2 SNEGSKA (reference sequence). CDR3 length: 13 amino acids. The CDR3 here is CSASGAGQGTENF. DNA for the CDR3: TGCAGTGCTAGCGGCGCCGGACAGGGGACCGAGAACTTC.

The chain links TRBV5-6 to TRBJ1-2; possible D gene TRBD1, 5 bases. CDR1 is SGHDT and CDR2 is YYEEEE in the germline V gene. V lost 0 bases and J lost 2, with 8 bases in between. The length of the CDR3 is 14 residues. The CDR3 here is CASSLDTGNYGYTF. CDR3 DNA: TGTGCCAGCAGCTTGGACACAGGAAACTATGGCTACACCTTC.

The rearrangement links TRBV5-1 to TRBJ2-3; 7 positions match TRBD2. The V segment lost 1 base and the J segment 3 bases; nucleotides outside the gene matches: 5. This CDR3 is 15 amino acids long. The germline gives CDR1 SGHRS, CDR2 YFSETQ. CDR3 sequence reads: CASSLSGGQTDTQYF. In DNA form, the CDR3 reads TGCGCCAGCAGCTTGTCGGGGGGTCAGACAGATACGCAGTATTTT.

About this clonotype: This may come from a read error, since a much larger clone is one base off. The chain employs TRBV12-3 or TRBV12-4 and TRBJ2-3, with D uncertain. The CDR3 consists of 16 residues. The CDR3, as DNA: TGTGCCAGCAGTTTACCAGACCTCGCGGAGCGAGATACGCTGTATTTT. Amino acids: CASSLPDLAERDTLYF.

This chain joins TRBV20-1 and TRBJ2-3; TRBD2 aligns across 7 bases. With V trimmed by 6 bases and J by 3 bases, 6 bases remained unmatched. The CDR3 is 13 residues long. Germline V gene lookup returns CDR1 DFQATT and CDR2 SNEGSKA (reference sequence). The CDR3 region has the DNA TGCAGTGCCAAGCGGGATTTTACAGATACGCAGTATTTT. It specifies CSAKRDFTDTQYF.

This clonotype came up many times. The rearrangement joins TRBV6-4 to TRBJ2-1; possibly TRBD2 for D (7 bases). Trimming took 4 bases from V and 3 from J, leaving 13 bases between them. The germline V gene encodes CDR1 MRHNA and CDR2 SNTAGT. CDR3 length: 15 amino acids. CDR3 loop: CASSVKGGDYNEQFF. DNA for the CDR3: TGTGCCAGCAGTGTCAAAGGGGGGGACTACAATGAGCAGTTCTTC.

The chain couples TRBV20-1 to TRBJ1-1; D is unresolved. Trimming stripped 2 bases from V and 1 base from J, with 8 bases between. Germline assignment: CDR1 DFQATT and CDR2 SNEGSKA (reference sequence). The CDR3 loop spans 13 amino acids. CDR3 bases: TGCAGTGCTAGAAGGGCGTCGAACACTGAAGCTTTCTTT. Residues: CSARRASNTEAFF.

The rearrangement links TRBV7-9 to TRBJ2-5; 7 nucleotides agree with TRBD1. V was pared by 1 base and J by 2 bases, with 1 base of the junction left unmatched. The CDR3 runs to 14 residues. In germline, CDR1 is SEHNR, CDR2 FQNEAQ (reference sequence). CDR3 nucleotide sequence: TGTGCCAGCAGCTTAGGGGGACAGCAAGAGACCCAGTACTTC. The encoded protein is CASSLGGQQETQYF. The entire variable domain, with the rest obtained from reference TRBV7-9 and TRBJ2-5, is as follows: DTGVSQNPRHKITKRGQNVTFRCDPISEHNRLYWYRQTLGQGPEFLTYFQNEAQLEKSRLLSDRFSAERPKGSFSTLEIQRTEQGDSAMYLCASSLGGQQETQYFGPGTRLLVL.

This clonotype has a handful of counts. The gene calls are TRBV20-1 and TRBJ1-2; TRBD1 matches at 11 bases. The CDR3 spans 15 residues. The germline CDR1 and CDR2 sequences are DFQATT and SNEGSKA (reference sequence). The J segment lost 2 bases and the V segment lost 6 bases, leaving 8 bases of the junction unmatched. The CDR3 coding sequence is TGCAGTGCAGGACAGGGGGCCCAGCGAAACTATGGCTACACCTTC. As protein: CSAGQGAQRNYGYTF.

This clonotype was recorded many times. The chain links TRBV10-3 to TRBJ1-1; possible D gene TRBD1, 6 bases. This CDR3 is 14 amino acids long. Germline CDR1 is ENHRY and CDR2 is SYGVKD. Trimming left V 2 bases short and J 3 bases short, with 10 bases between. The CDR3 here is CAISEAGADTEAFF. CDR3 DNA: TGTGCCATCAGTGAGGCAGGGGCTGACACTGAAGCTTTCTTT.

The V and J genes are TRBV20-1 and TRBJ2-7; D is undetermined. The CDR3 loop spans 13 amino acids. Trimming cost V 6 bases and J 0 bases, with 12 bases left between them. Germline-derived CDR1 and CDR2 are DFQATT and SNEGSKA (reference sequence). DNA of the CDR3: TGCAGTGCCACTCCAGAATACTCCTACGAGCAGTACTTC. Its protein is CSATPEYSYEQYF.

The chain recombines TRBV7-2 with TRBJ2-1; D unclear. The ends were cut back, 1 base at V and 9 bases at J, with 13 bases in the middle. The length of the CDR3 is 14 residues. The germline gives CDR1 SGHTA, CDR2 FQGNSA. Written as DNA, the CDR3 is TGTGCCAGCAGCTTAGGCCAAAGTAGAGGTGAGCAGTTCTTC. It encodes CASSLGQSRGEQFF.

The chain links TRBV7-9 to TRBJ1-2; D unclear. Germline V gene data show CDR1 as SEHNR and CDR2 as FQNEAQ (reference sequence). V was trimmed by 9 bases and J by 0 bases, leaving 17 bases between them. This CDR3 contains 15 residues. The CDR3 loop is CASSIEPGANYGYTF. The DNA for the CDR3 is TGTGCCAGTAGTATTGAGCCGGGAGCTAACTATGGCTACACCTTC.